This T cell receptor (beta chain) was sequenced during a study of Graves' ophthalmopathy and Graves' hyperthyroidism. This clonotype was found many times. Germline V gene data show CDR1 as DFQATT and CDR2 as SNEGSKA (reference sequence). This CDR3 spans 13 amino acids. V shed 6 bases and J shed 3 bases, with 14 bases lying between them. TCR beta CDR3 amplification used RNA transcripts. HTBI primers served in a first-round RT-PCR, which a second-round multiplex PCR followed. TCRdb re-called the multiplex PCR reads with MiXCR, one entry per CDR3 protein. Of more than 1,000,000 distinct CDR3 sequences listed, approximately 35% were seen once; the top ten hold around 10%. Aged 18 to 65, hyperthyroidism patients had new diagnoses of under 2 months' duration. Establishment of the diagnosis relied upon clinical symptoms, serum thyroxine, TRAb, thyroid ultrasound and orbital computed tomography.

The specimen sequenced was peripheral blood or thyroid tissue (not recorded which). This chain connects TRBV20-1 to TRBJ2-5, with D unresolved. The TCR sequence derives from an adult man with Graves' hyperthyroidism. The CDR3: CSAFSQFEETQYF. For the CDR3, the DNA is TGCAGTGCGTTTAGTCAGTTTGAAGAGACCCAGTACTTC.